Below, one T cell receptor beta chain is given with its context. Original data processing: From reference gene primer amplification, estimates of nucleated cell counts were derived. This table comes from immunoSEQ multiplex PCR, and its TCRdb copy is limited to in-frame clones, with some not included. D and trimming were read from the DNA, whereas the V and J calls and clone size are those reported in that table. The data show 150,000 or so clones, approximately 80% seen once. From germline, CDR1 is SGHAT and CDR2 FQDESV (reference sequence). V lost 8 bases and J 2 bases, leaving 12 bases between the germline ends. The CDR3 has 14 amino acids. The sample comes from a study of blood T cell repertoires in COVID-19.

The sequence came from a man between 65 and 85 years old who had been exposed to COVID-19. The chain uses TRBV11-1 and TRBJ2-2; maybe TRBD1 (6 bases). The specimen was PBMCs or T cells enriched from blood (not recorded which). The CDR3 reads CASSGQSNTGELFF. The CDR3 DNA reads TGTGCCAGCTCCGGACAGTCCAACACCGGGGAGCTGTTTTTT.